This TCR beta chain stems from a study of blood T cell repertoires in COVID-19. Overall study: COVID-19 samples, acute and convalescent, were from the United States, Italy and Spain. Sources were T cells, B-cell-depleted T cells, or PBMCs; the material itself was cDNA or gDNA.

V dropped 4 bases and J dropped 8 bases, with 11 bases sitting between them. Germline loops: CDR1 LGHDT, CDR2 YNNKEL (reference sequence). The CDR3 extends over 13 amino acids. As originally analysed: Amplification of reference gene primers provided the estimated nucleated cell counts. Sequencing used immunoSEQ multiplex PCR; TCRdb keeps in-frame clones, though not all of them. The V and J calls and clone size come from that table; D and trimming were worked out from the DNA. The sample lists just under 150,000 clones; 75% to 90% were seen once. The chain uses TRBV3-1 (or the pseudogene TRBV3-2) and TRBJ1-4; D unclear. The sample comprised peripheral blood. This receptor was obtained from a human donor in a cohort sampled during active COVID-19. The CDR3 sequence: CASSRGGREKLFF. CDR3 DNA sequence: TGTGCCAGCAGCCGCGGAGGTCGGGAAAAACTGTTTTTT.